This T cell receptor (beta chain) was profiled in a study of blood T cell repertoires in COVID-19 (dated by TCRdb to about 2020). Turning to the overall study: Samples from collaborators originated in the United States, Italy and Spain and spanned both the acute and convalescent phases of COVID-19. The material from the prospective study consisted of cDNA or gDNA derived from T cells, B-cell-depleted T cells, or PBMCs. The repertoires were made available in a free public database intended to serve as a resource for research on the immune response to SARS-CoV-2. Where available, HLA class I and class II types were obtained from metadata supplied by the sample provider rather than from assay-based typing. The dataset comprised deeply sampled blood TCRbeta repertoires from subjects exposed to, actively infected with, or recovered from COVID-19. Samples came from the ongoing ImmuneRACE study (first 160 participants) plus 1,254 subjects from 6 global collaborators. Sample metadata almost always included a de-identified subject ID, COVID-19 status, age in years and sex.

Comments on this clone: No antigen is known for it. No much larger clone exists at a distance of one base, and base qualities are not known.

V is cut back by 2 bases and J by 2 bases, with 3 bases in the junction unmatched. Its CDR3 holds 15 amino acids, cysteine through phenylalanine. Only CDR3 DNA is held: 45 bases, read in frame from base 1. Based on the germline V gene, the CDR1 and CDR2 sequences are SGHTA and FQGTGA. The immunoSEQ Assay, a bias-controlled multiplex PCR, was used to amplify TCRbeta CDR3 regions from genomic DNA. Per the authors' processing: The number of nucleated cells in each sample was estimated from the amplification of reference gene primers within the assay. To quantify the absolute abundance of each unique TCRbeta CDR3 rearrangement, sequence reads were collapsed and filtered. Productive Simpson clonality was computed per sample as the square root of Simpson's diversity index over productive rearrangements. Here the immuneACCESS table is served through TCRdb, limited to in-frame sequences with V and J called. Missing clones are a known gap in these copies; in checked studies unresolved V genes cover under half, and the rest lacks a known reason. V and J calls and clone size come straight from that table; D and trimming were deduced from the DNA. The table for this sample lists about 310,000 clones; about nine tenths of them were counted only once. The ten most abundant clones make up approximately 9.4% of the sample.

Results the study describes overall, beyond this receptor: How much clinical and demographic metadata was included differed by source and by participant, and the metadata was provided uncurated.

Participants in the prospective study were aged roughly 18 to 100 years, lived in 20 to 25 United States geographic areas, and enrolled through a virtual design. In the prospective study, participants were assigned to cohorts based on the clinical history participants reported in a screening survey and a study questionnaire. Recovered participants in ImmuneRACE Cohort 3 were defined by two consecutive negative NP/OP PCR tests, clearance by a healthcare professional, or resolution of symptoms. In the prospective study, whole blood, serum and a nasopharyngeal or oropharyngeal swab were collected from each participant by mobile phlebotomists. Participants in the prospective study had the option to provide additional blood draws and questionnaires over a roughly two-month period. Before DNA extraction, prospective study blood samples were shipped either frozen or at room temperature.

The sequenced sample consisted of PBMCs or T cells enriched from blood (not recorded which). The V gene is TRBV7-3 and the J gene is TRBJ2-1; 7 bases in between match TRBD2. The TCR sequence derives from a woman in her thirties or forties who had recovered from COVID-19. The bases read TGTGCCAGCAGCTTACGCGGGAGTCCCTACAATGAGCAGTTCTTC. This encodes CASSLRGSPYNEQFF.